Each of the 13 T cell receptor beta chains below was sequenced from the same sample in a study of technical replicates of blood from a few donors. The assay was immunoSEQ multiplex PCR, and TCRdb's table has in-frame clones only and misses some. This table holds approximately 94,000 clones, approximately 95% found once. Sequencing used T cells isolated from PBMCs. These receptors were obtained from a human donor in good health.

This chain uses TRBV13 with TRBJ1-1, with 9 positions matching TRBD1. J gave up 3 bases and V 5 bases, and 19 bases lay outside the gene matches. Germline V CDR1 and CDR2: PRHDT, FYEKMQ (reference sequence). The CDR3 totals 19 residues. The DNA of the CDR3 is TGTGCCAGCAGCCTAGTCCCTTTTGGGACAGGGAGGTTAGACACTGAAGCTTTCTTT. As protein: CASSLVPFGTGRLDTEAFF.

The J gene is TRBJ2-3, the V gene TRBV18; a weak D match, TRBD1 (6 bases). The germline V and J ends were trimmed by 8 bases and 2 bases, with 11 bases remaining between them. Germline values: CDR1 KGHSH, CDR2 LQKENI. This CDR3 has 13 residues. The CDR3 loop is CASRDTSTDTQYF. CDR3 DNA: TGTGCCAGCCGGGACACGTCCACAGATACGCAGTATTTT.

The chain links TRBV15 to TRBJ1-1; TRBD1 might be the D (5 bases). V lost 1 base to trimming and J lost 1 base, with 13 bases between them. Germline V gene sequence: CDR1 LNHNV, CDR2 YYDKDF (reference sequence). CDR3 length equals 16 residues. The CDR3 nucleotides are TGTGCCACCAGCAGAGGACAAGGGGTGGCGAACACTGAAGCTTTCTTT. Translating it yields CATSRGQGVANTEAFF.

The chain combines TRBV5-4 with TRBJ1-1, with TRBD1 identical over 12 bases. CDR3 size: 17 residues. The germline V gene has CDR1 SGHNT and CDR2 YYREEE (reference sequence). Losses at the gene ends were 4 bases for V and 4 bases for J; bases not matched to a gene: 11. CDR3 DNA: TGTGCCAGCAGCGTCCCGGGACAGGGGGCTCGTGGCACTGAAGCTTTCTTT. Translation gives CASSVPGQGARGTEAFF.

The CDR3 loop reads CASSQDWSVDYGYTF. In nucleotides, the CDR3 is TGCGCCAGCAGCCAAGATTGGAGTGTCGACTATGGCTACACCTTC. This sequence joins TRBV4-1 and TRBJ1-2; the D is unclear. The CDR3 consists of 15 residues. Between the trimmed V and J ends, which lost 0 bases and 3 bases, there was a span of 11 bases. Per the germline V gene, CDR1 is MGHRA and CDR2 is YSYEKL.

The genes are TRBV7-9 and TRBJ2-7; D unresolved. The V gene's germline CDR1 is SEHNR and CDR2 FQNEAQ (reference sequence). The ends were cut back, 8 bases at V and 4 bases at J, with 9 bases in the middle. The CDR3 spans 11 residues. The CDR3 coding sequence is TGTGCCAGCGGTTTCTATTACGAGCAGTACTTC. Encoded protein: CASGFYYEQYF.

This chain connects TRBV4-1 to TRBJ2-2; a weak D match, TRBD1 (5 bases). The CDR3 has 16 amino acids. Germline V gives CDR1 MGHRA, CDR2 YSYEKL. V lost 3 bases and J 0 bases, leaving 11 bases between the germline ends. The CDR3 DNA follows: TGCGCCAGCAGCCACCCCGACAGAGCGAACACCGGGGAGCTGTTTTTT. Translation: CASSHPDRANTGELFF.

This clone has only one observation. V is TRBV18 and J is TRBJ2-7, with D tentatively TRBD2 (9 bases). This CDR3 has 22 amino acids. Trimming removed 4 bases from V and 1 base from J, with 35 bases in between. The germline V gene encodes CDR1 KGHSH and CDR2 LQKENI. CDR3 DNA: TGTGCCAGCTCACTCATAGCTCCTTCAGGGGGCGCGACGACTAGCGGATCCTACGAGCAGTACTTC. As protein: CASSLIAPSGGATTSGSYEQYF.

The chain combines TRBV28 with TRBJ1-2, with D perhaps matching TRBD1 (5 bases). CDR3 length: 13 residues. Germline CDR1 and CDR2: MDHEN and SYDVKM. V lost 3 bases and J lost 4, with 9 bases in between. DNA of the CDR3: TGTGCCAGCAGTTTCGGGGGAGTCTATGGCTACACCTTC. This encodes CASSFGGVYGYTF.

The chain combines TRBV19 with TRBJ2-7; TRBD2 agrees at 8 bases. Germline CDR1 and CDR2: LNHDA and SQIVND (reference sequence). CDR3 size: 18 residues. The trim removed 6 bases at V and 3 bases at J, leaving 19 bases unmatched. CDR3 protein: CASSPRPATSGINYEQYF. The CDR3 DNA reads as TGTGCCAGTAGCCCAAGACCTGCAACTAGCGGAATAAACTACGAGCAGTACTTC.

The chain employs TRBV27 and TRBJ2-1, with 11 nucleotides matching TRBD2. The V segment lost 5 bases and the J segment 4 bases; nucleotides outside the gene matches: 4. The germline V gene has CDR1 MNHEY and CDR2 SMNVEV (reference sequence). This CDR3 is built from 15 residues. CDR3 loop: CASSLSGRGYNEQFF. CDR3 nucleotide sequence: TGTGCCAGCAGTCTTAGCGGGAGGGGGTACAATGAGCAGTTCTTC.

The genes are TRBV2 and TRBJ2-1; 12 bases are a match to TRBD2. The CDR3 extends over 15 amino acids. Germline assignment: CDR1 SNHLY and CDR2 FYNNEI. V was clipped by 8 bases and J by 7 bases; unmatched bases: 9. Here the CDR3 DNA reads TGTGCCAGCCACCCAGGACTAGCGGGAAATAATGAGCAGTTCTTC. This gives the protein CASHPGLAGNNEQFF.

The rearrangement joins TRBV4-2 to TRBJ1-2, with TRBD1 matching 8 bases. Germline lookup yields CDR1 LGHNA and CDR2 YNFKEQ. Losses at the gene ends were 0 bases for V and 3 bases for J; bases not matched to a gene: 3. The CDR3 consists of 15 residues. The CDR3 bases are TGTGCCAGCAGCCAAGAAGCAGGGGGCCACTATGGCTACACCTTC. It yields the protein CASSQEAGGHYGYTF.